Below, 11 T cell receptor beta chains from the same sample are listed, as sequenced in a study of T cells in Graves' hyperthyroidism and ophthalmopathy. Regions amplified from RNA transcripts were the TCR beta CDR3 regions. HTBI primers were employed in a first-round RT-PCR of the TCR CDR3. TCRdb re-derived calls from the multiplex PCR reads in MiXCR, one entry per CDR3 protein. The sample consists of 700,000 or so distinct CDR3 sequences, roughly 15% of them appearing once. The sequenced material came from blood. The receptors originated from a woman aged 45-60 years with Graves' ophthalmopathy.

To note about this clonotype: An end of the junction does not agree with germline; a read error may underlie this. This rearrangement joins TRBV28 to TRBJ1-1; D is undetermined. The CDR3 sequence is 14 residues long. Per the germline V gene, CDR1 is MDHEN and CDR2 is SYDVKM. This CDR3 is CAGSLGGQNTEAFF. CDR3 DNA sequence: TGTGCCGGCAGTTTAGGCGGTCAGAACACTGAAGCTTTCTTT.

This chain uses TRBV24-1 with TRBJ2-7; TRBD2 matches 8 bases. CDR1 and CDR2 (germline): KGHDR, SFDVKD. The CDR3 spans 15 residues. V trimming: 3 bases; J trimming: 5 bases; junction bases outside the gene matches: 8. The CDR3 loop reads CATSDRGTRINEQYF. CDR3 DNA: TGTGCCACCAGTGATCGCGGGACTAGGATTAACGAGCAGTACTTC.

This chain links TRBV4-3 with TRBJ1-5; TRBD1 might be the D (5 bases). Germline values: CDR1 LGHNA, CDR2 YSLEER. Trimming took 1 base from V and 1 from J, leaving 14 bases between them. The CDR3 runs 17 residues. The DNA of the CDR3 is TGCGCCAGCAGCCAAGGGAAAGGGGAGGTAAGCAATCAGCCCCAGCATTTT. Amino acid sequence: CASSQGKGEVSNQPQHF.

The table lists this clonotype with many counts. The rearrangement joins TRBV7-9 to TRBJ2-5, with TRBD2 matching 7 bases. V lost 3 bases and J lost 1; bases outside the gene matches: 2. The CDR3 runs to 14 residues. Per germline, CDR1 SEHNR and CDR2 FQNEAQ (reference sequence). The CDR3 is CASSLTSSQETQYF. DNA for the CDR3: TGTGCCAGCAGCTTGACTAGCAGCCAAGAGACCCAGTACTTC.

The chain has TRBV13 and TRBJ2-2; D possibly corresponds to TRBD1 (5 bases). Germline V gene data show CDR1 as PRHDT and CDR2 as FYEKMQ (reference sequence). V lost 10 bases and J lost 3, with 15 bases in between. The CDR3 totals 14 residues. CDR3 protein: CATSDRFDTGELFF. Here the CDR3 DNA reads TGTGCCACCTCTGACAGATTTGACACCGGGGAGCTGTTTTTT.

This clonotype was recorded many times. The chain combines TRBV7-2 with TRBJ2-1; tentatively, D is TRBD1 (5 bases). Germline CDR1 and CDR2: SGHTA and FQGNSA. Trimming left V 4 bases short and J 6 bases short, with 13 bases between. The CDR3 consists of 14 residues. The CDR3 region is CASSSQGMVNEQFF. The CDR3 DNA is TGTGCCAGCAGCTCCCAGGGCATGGTCAATGAGCAGTTCTTC. The entire variable domain, with the rest obtained from reference TRBV7-2 and TRBJ2-1, is as follows: GAGVSQSPSNKVTEKGKDVELRCDPISGHTALYWYRQSLGQGLEFLIYFQGNSAPDKSGLPSDRFSAERTGGSVSTLTIQRTQQEDSAVYLCASSSQGMVNEQFFGPGTRLTVL.

This clonotype was seen at least ten times. The J gene is TRBJ2-1, the V gene TRBV28; D gene uncertain. The CDR3 spans 13 residues. The V end lost 7 bases, the J end lost 0 bases, and 7 bases lay between the germline ends. Germline CDR1 MDHEN, CDR2 SYDVKM. CDR3 residues: CASIKGSYNEQFF. The CDR3, as DNA: TGTGCCAGCATAAAGGGCTCCTACAATGAGCAGTTCTTC.

The chain is built from TRBV20-1 and TRBJ2-3, with 13 bases aligning to TRBD2. Unmatched junction bases numbered 8, after V lost 3 bases and J lost 2 bases. The CDR3 contains 17 residues. Per the germline V gene, CDR1 is DFQATT and CDR2 is SNEGSKA (reference sequence). This CDR3 is CSASRLAGGLNTDTQYF. The CDR3 DNA reads as TGCAGTGCTAGTCGACTAGCGGGAGGACTCAACACAGATACGCAGTATTTT.

The table lists this clonotype with many counts. CDR3 protein: CASSLRALGQGLGGYTF. CDR3 DNA: TGTGCCAGCAGTTTACGAGCGTTGGGACAGGGCCTAGGCGGCTACACCTTC. The chain joins TRBV12-3 or TRBV12-4 to TRBJ1-2; 9 positions agree with TRBD1. J was trimmed by 8 bases and V by 2 bases; bases with no gene match: 15. CDR3 size: 17 residues.

The rearrangement uses TRBV20-1 and TRBJ1-5; D is undetermined. Germline CDR1 is DFQATT and CDR2 is SNEGSKA (reference sequence). This CDR3 is 14 amino acids long. The ends were cut back, 0 bases at V and 9 bases at J, with 15 bases in the middle. CDR3 residues: CSARDNMGSRPQHF. The CDR3 bases are TGCAGTGCTAGAGATAATATGGGTAGTCGGCCCCAGCATTTT.

This CDR3 is CASSVWGPLAGSNTGELFF. The CDR3 region has the DNA TGTGCCAGCAGTGTCTGGGGACCGCTAGCGGGATCGAACACCGGGGAGCTGTTTTTT. The chain is built from TRBV6-1 and TRBJ2-2; TRBD2 matches at 9 bases. Germline CDR1 is MNHNS and CDR2 is SASEGT. The CDR3 extends over 19 amino acids. The ends lost 4 bases at V and 0 bases at J; junction bases unmatched: 12.